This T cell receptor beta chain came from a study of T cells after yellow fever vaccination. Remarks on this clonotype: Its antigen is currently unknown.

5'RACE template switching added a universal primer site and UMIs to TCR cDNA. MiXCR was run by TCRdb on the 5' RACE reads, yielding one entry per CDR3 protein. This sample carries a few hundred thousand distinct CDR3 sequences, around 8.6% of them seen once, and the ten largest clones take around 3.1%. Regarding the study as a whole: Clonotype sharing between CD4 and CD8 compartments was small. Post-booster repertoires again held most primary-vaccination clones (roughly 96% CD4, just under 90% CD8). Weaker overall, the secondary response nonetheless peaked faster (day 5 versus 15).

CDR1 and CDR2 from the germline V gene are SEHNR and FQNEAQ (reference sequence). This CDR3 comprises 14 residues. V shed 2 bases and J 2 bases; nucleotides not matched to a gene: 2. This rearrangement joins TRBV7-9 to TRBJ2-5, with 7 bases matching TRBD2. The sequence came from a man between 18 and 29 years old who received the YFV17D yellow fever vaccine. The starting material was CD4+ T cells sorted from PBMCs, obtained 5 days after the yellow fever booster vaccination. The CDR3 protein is CASSLFSGQETQYF. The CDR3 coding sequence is TGTGCCAGCAGCTTATTTAGCGGGCAAGAGACCCAGTACTTC.